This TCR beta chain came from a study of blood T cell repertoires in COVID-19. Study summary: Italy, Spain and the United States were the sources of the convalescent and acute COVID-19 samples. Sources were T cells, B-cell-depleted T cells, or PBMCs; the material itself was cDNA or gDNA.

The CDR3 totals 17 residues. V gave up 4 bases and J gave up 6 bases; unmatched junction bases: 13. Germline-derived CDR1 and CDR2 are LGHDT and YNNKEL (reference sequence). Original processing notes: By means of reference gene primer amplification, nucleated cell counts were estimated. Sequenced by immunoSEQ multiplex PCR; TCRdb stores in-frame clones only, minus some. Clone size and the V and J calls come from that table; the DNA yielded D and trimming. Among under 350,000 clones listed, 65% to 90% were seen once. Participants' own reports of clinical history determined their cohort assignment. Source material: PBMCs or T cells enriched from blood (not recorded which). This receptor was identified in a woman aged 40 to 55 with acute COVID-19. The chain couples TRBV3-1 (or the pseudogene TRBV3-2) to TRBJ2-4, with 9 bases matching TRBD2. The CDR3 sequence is CASSRVSGGQVGNIQYF. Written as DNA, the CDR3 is TGTGCCAGCAGCCGAGTCAGCGGGGGGCAAGTGGGAAACATTCAGTACTTC.